This T cell receptor (beta chain) came from a study of graft-versus-host responses after intestinal transplantation. General study points: Individuals who had graft-donor T cell macrochimerism had allografts that showed high graft-versus-host to host-versus-graft clonal ratios.

Measured with immunoSEQ multiplex PCR; TCRdb has only the in-frame clones, and not every one. The sample shows about 1,600 clones, approximately 60% of them seen only once. This clone has only one observation. Irradiated stimulators labeled with violet dye, around 200,000 in number, were plated with around 200,000 CFSE-labeled responders. Trimming pared 6 bases from V and 4 bases from J, leaving 18 bases between. Germline CDR1 MNHEY, CDR2 SVGAGI. CDR3 length: 15 residues. This chain links TRBV6-5 with TRBJ1-1; the D gene is possibly TRBD1 (6 bases). Sequenced material: alloreactive CD8+ T cells from a mixed lymphocyte reaction culture, taken before transplantation. Regarding subset: CFSE-low proliferating T cells sorted from roughly six-day pre-transplant mixed lymphocyte reaction (GvH or HvG direction). This receptor was identified in a human patient who was an organ donor for intestinal transplantation. CDR3 nucleotides: TGTGCCAGCAGCCAAGTCTACCCAGGGGTCACTGAAGCTTTCTTT. This encodes CASSQVYPGVTEAFF.